There are many counts of the clone carrying this TCR beta chain. Its antigen remains unknown. CDR3 length equals 12 residues. V lost 2 bases and J 2 bases, leaving 2 bases between the germline ends. Germline assignment: CDR1 SGHDN and CDR2 FVKESK. Unique molecular identifier tags were affixed to discrete cDNA molecules. MiXCR, applied by TCRdb to the 5' RACE reads, yields one record per CDR3 protein. The table has some 80,000 distinct CDR3 sequences, around 12% seen once. This sample is part of a study of early T cells in non-severe SARS-CoV-2 infection. Study-wide points: In VDJdb matching, anti-spike CD8 responses were favored while private and CD4 specificities went missing.

This chain uses TRBV14 with TRBJ2-3; D gene unclear. The receptor was derived from an adult who was a healthcare worker with PCR-confirmed SARS-CoV-2 infection or an uninfected control (not recorded which). Sequenced sample: whole blood. This chain's CDR3 is CASSQHTDTQYF. The CDR3 region has the DNA TGTGCCAGCAGCCAACACACAGATACGCAGTATTTT.